The 28 T cell receptor beta chains reported below all come from one sample, sequenced in a study of T cells after posttransplantation cyclophosphamide. Repertoires were generated with immunoSEQ multiplex PCR, while TCRdb's copy carries only in-frame clones and drops some. The sample records some 54,000 clones, 90% to 95% being singletons. The sample taken for sequencing was PBMCs. Source of these receptors: a woman in her 30s in good health and a related stem cell transplant donor.

The chain is built from TRBV5-4 and TRBJ2-7, with D maybe TRBD1 (5 bases). The CDR3 extends over 13 amino acids. CDR1 is SGHNT, CDR2 YYREEE, per germline (reference sequence). Trimming took 2 bases from V and 3 from J, leaving 9 bases between them. Here the CDR3 reads CASSLDSDYEQYF. The CDR3 DNA is TGTGCCAGCAGCTTAGACAGTGACTACGAGCAGTACTTC.

J is TRBJ2-6 and V is TRBV7-9, with 8 bases identical to TRBD1. This CDR3 region has 19 residues. V lost 5 bases and J lost 0; bases outside the gene matches: 12. Per the germline V gene, CDR1 is SEHNR and CDR2 is FQNEAQ (reference sequence). In DNA, the CDR3 is TGTGCCAGCAGCACCCGACAGGGGACCTTCAGCTCTGGGGCCAACGTCCTGACTTTC. Protein product: CASSTRQGTFSSGANVLTF.

The chain is built from TRBV12-5 and TRBJ2-7; 7 positions match TRBD2. The germline V gene has CDR1 LGHNT and CDR2 FRNRAP. Trimming cost V 1 base and J 4 bases; bases outside gene matches: 4. This CDR3 region has 14 residues. The CDR3 protein is CASGLALGGYEQYF. The CDR3, as DNA: TGTGCTAGTGGTTTGGCATTGGGGGGGTACGAGCAGTACTTC.

This chain connects TRBV4-3 to TRBJ2-1, with 11 positions matching TRBD2. The CDR3 loop spans 16 amino acids. With V trimmed by 2 bases and J by 4 bases, 4 bases remained unmatched. CDR1 is LGHNA, CDR2 YSLEER, per germline. CDR3 coding DNA: TGCGCCAGCAGCCAAACGACTAGCGGGGAATACAATGAGCAGTTCTTC. Translated: CASSQTTSGEYNEQFF.

V gene TRBV7-2 combines with J gene TRBJ2-2, with D maybe TRBD1 (5 bases). This CDR3 is 14 amino acids long. The germline gives CDR1 SGHTA, CDR2 FQGNSA. Trimming shortened V by 2 bases and J by 1 base, and 5 bases separated the two germline ends. The CDR3 sequence is CASSLQGNTGELFF. CDR3 nucleotides: TGTGCCAGCAGCTTACAGGGGAACACCGGGGAGCTGTTTTTT.

The gene calls are TRBV4-1 and TRBJ1-1; no clear D. V lost 2 bases to trimming and J lost 5 bases, with 6 bases between them. Germline values: CDR1 MGHRA, CDR2 YSYEKL. The CDR3 loop spans 12 amino acids. The CDR3 region has the DNA TGCGCCAGCAGCCAAAGAGGGACTGAAGCTTTCTTT. Residues: CASSQRGTEAFF.

This clone was counted once. This chain connects TRBV5-6 to TRBJ2-3, with a tentative D call TRBD2 (5 bases). The CDR3 sequence is 16 residues long. Trimming left V 3 bases short and J 1 base short, with 15 bases between. CDR1 SGHDT and CDR2 YYEEEE come from the germline V gene. The CDR3 DNA is TGTGCCAGCAGCTCGGACTTAGCCGGCGGCACAGATACGCAGTATTTT. This encodes CASSSDLAGGTDTQYF.

The chain couples TRBV9 to TRBJ2-1; D is perhaps TRBD1 (6 bases). The CDR3 covers 14 residues. Germline V gene lookup returns CDR1 SGDLS and CDR2 YYNGEE. Trimming took 0 bases from V and 9 from J, leaving 13 bases between them. CDR3 sequence (DNA): TGTGCCAGCAGCGTAGAGGGGGATCTGGGTGAGCAGTTCTTC. Its protein product is CASSVEGDLGEQFF.

J is TRBJ2-5 and V is TRBV7-2; 8 nucleotides agree with TRBD2. CDR1 SGHTA and CDR2 FQGNSA come from the germline V gene. V was clipped by 5 bases and J by 3 bases; unmatched bases: 8. The CDR3 sequence is 15 residues long. Here the CDR3 reads CASSPPRGGEETQYF. The CDR3 DNA is TGTGCCAGCAGCCCACCCCGGGGGGGGGAAGAGACCCAGTACTTC.

The gene calls are TRBV4-2 and TRBJ1-3; D is undetermined. The germline V and J ends were trimmed by 0 bases and 8 bases, with 11 bases remaining between them. CDR1 is LGHNA, CDR2 YNFKEQ, per germline. The CDR3 loop spans 14 amino acids. The CDR3 DNA is TGTGCCAGCAGCCAAGATAGGTGGGAGGACACCATATATTTT. This encodes CASSQDRWEDTIYF.

This clone was picked up one time. V usage is TRBV15 and J usage is TRBJ1-1; 7 bases match TRBD1. Germline V lookup: CDR1 LNHNV, CDR2 YYDKDF (reference sequence). The CDR3 is made up of 15 amino acids. Trimming took 5 bases from V and 7 from J; bases not matched to a gene: 13. Here the CDR3 reads CATSPQDRAPDEAFF. DNA of the CDR3: TGTGCCACCAGCCCCCAAGACAGGGCACCTGATGAAGCTTTCTTT. Combining the CDR3 with reference TRBV15 and TRBJ1-1 gives the whole variable domain DAMVIQNPRYQVTQFGKPVTLSCSQTLNHNVMYWYQQKSSQAPKLLFHYYDKDFNNEADTPDNFQSRRPNTSFCFLDIRSPGLGDTAMYLCATSPQDRAPDEAFFGQGTRLTVV.

The rearrangement joins TRBV4-2 to TRBJ2-7; D unresolved. This CDR3 comprises 13 residues. Trimming shortened V by 0 bases and J by 5 bases, and 8 bases separated the two germline ends. Germline V CDR1 and CDR2: LGHNA, YNFKEQ. The CDR3 DNA reads TGTGCCAGCAGCCAAGATCGAGTCAACGAGCAGTACTTC. Amino acids: CASSQDRVNEQYF.

The CDR3 coding sequence is TGCGCCAGCAGCCAGAGGGCTAGCGGGGGGCCCTACGAGCAGTACTTC. Amino acids: CASSQRASGGPYEQYF. V is TRBV4-3 and J is TRBJ2-7; 11 bases are shared with TRBD2. Trimming took 3 bases from V and 2 from J; bases not matched to a gene: 6. Germline V lookup: CDR1 LGHNA, CDR2 YSLEER. This CDR3 has 16 residues.

This chain uses TRBV7-2 with TRBJ1-2; 8 bases match TRBD1. Germline V gives CDR1 SGHTA, CDR2 FQGNSA. The CDR3 loop spans 15 amino acids. After removal of 1 base from V and 7 bases from J, the junction contained 8 bases not matched to a gene. The CDR3 here is CASSLGDRWGGGYTF. The CDR3 DNA reads TGTGCCAGCAGCTTAGGGGACAGGTGGGGTGGTGGCTACACCTTC.

This sequence joins TRBV7-2 and TRBJ1-5; 9 positions agree with TRBD1. Germline V lookup: CDR1 SGHTA, CDR2 FQGNSA. The CDR3 totals 14 residues. J was trimmed by 7 bases and V by 5 bases; bases with no gene match: 6. As DNA, the CDR3 is TGTGCCAGCAGCACCAGACAGGGGGGGCAGCCCCAGCATTTT. It specifies CASSTRQGGQPQHF.

V usage is TRBV4-3 and J usage is TRBJ2-6; 7 bases match TRBD1. The CDR3 extends over 16 amino acids. J gave up 3 bases and V 0 bases, and 2 bases lay outside the gene matches. Germline assignment: CDR1 LGHNA and CDR2 YSLEER. The CDR3 DNA follows: TGCGCCAGCAGCCAAGAGAGGGGGCTTGGGGCCAACGTCCTGACTTTC. Translating it yields CASSQERGLGANVLTF.

The V and J genes are TRBV28 and TRBJ1-4; a possible D gene is TRBD1 (5 bases). V lost 5 bases and J lost 1, with 17 bases in between. Germline assignment: CDR1 MDHEN and CDR2 SYDVKM. The CDR3 covers 17 residues. CDR3 nucleotide sequence: TGTGCCAGCAGTCCGCATCAAGGGGTGGAAACTAATGAAAAACTGTTTTTT. It yields the protein CASSPHQGVETNEKLFF.

V is TRBV4-3 and J is TRBJ2-3, with 8 positions matching TRBD2. The CDR3 loop spans 16 amino acids. Germline V gene data show CDR1 as LGHNA and CDR2 as YSLEER. With 0 bases clipped from V and 5 bases from J, the junction kept 7 bases outside the gene matches. The CDR3 loop reads CASSQDRAGVVDTQYF. The CDR3 DNA follows: TGCGCCAGCAGCCAAGATAGAGCGGGGGTCGTAGATACGCAGTATTTT.

This clone was seen just once. The V and J genes are TRBV18 and TRBJ1-2; 10 positions match TRBD1. With V trimmed by 4 bases and J by 3 bases, 14 bases remained unmatched. The V gene's germline CDR1 is KGHSH and CDR2 LQKENI. The CDR3 is 18 residues long. The CDR3 spells CASSRGGTGAPFDYGYTF. The CDR3 DNA sequence: TGTGCCAGCTCACGGGGGGGGACAGGGGCACCCTTCGACTATGGCTACACCTTC.

This clone was counted once. This chain connects TRBV7-9 to TRBJ2-7, with D possibly TRBD2 on 5 matching bases. Trimming removed 1 base from V and 5 bases from J, with 9 bases in between. The CDR3 runs to 13 residues. Germline CDR1 and CDR2: SEHNR and FQNEAQ (reference sequence). CDR3 DNA: TGTGCCAGCAGCTTAGGGCTAGCCCACGAGCAGTACTTC. Residues: CASSLGLAHEQYF.

The rearrangement uses TRBV4-3 and TRBJ2-5; maybe TRBD1 (5 bases). Trimming stripped 0 bases from V and 4 bases from J, with 9 bases between. Germline V gives CDR1 LGHNA, CDR2 YSLEER. The CDR3 extends over 14 amino acids. This CDR3 reads CASSQEGRAETQYF. In DNA form, the CDR3 reads TGCGCCAGCAGCCAAGAGGGCAGGGCAGAGACCCAGTACTTC.

This clone was observed once. V and J are TRBV7-2 and TRBJ1-6, with D uncertain. V lost 1 base and J lost 7, with 8 bases in between. The V gene's germline CDR1 is SGHTA and CDR2 FQGNSA. This CDR3 has 14 residues. The DNA for the CDR3 is TGTGCCAGCAGCTTAGACAGATACAATTCACCCCTCCACTTT. It specifies CASSLDRYNSPLHF.

This clone was observed once. The rearrangement joins TRBV4-1 to TRBJ2-1; maybe TRBD2 (6 bases). CDR3 length equals 15 residues. V gave up 4 bases and J gave up 0 bases, with 10 bases separating them. Germline loops: CDR1 MGHRA, CDR2 YSYEKL. This chain's CDR3 is CASSLGLGSYNEQFF. DNA for the CDR3: TGCGCCAGCAGCCTGGGACTGGGCTCCTACAATGAGCAGTTCTTC.

V is TRBV7-3 and J is TRBJ2-3; 9 nucleotides line up with TRBD2. V dropped 1 base and J dropped 2; count of bases not matched to a gene: 4. Germline CDR1 SGHTA, CDR2 FQGTGA. CDR3 size: 16 residues. The CDR3 DNA reads TGTGCCAGCAGCTTAAGAGTAGCGGGGGCCACAGATACGCAGTATTTT. This encodes CASSLRVAGATDTQYF.

The V gene is TRBV29-1, the J gene TRBJ2-7, with TRBD1 as a possible D gene (5 bases). The CDR3 extends over 14 amino acids. Germline CDR1 reads SQVTM; CDR2 reads ANQGSEA. V lost 3 bases and J lost 2, with 14 bases in between. CDR3 amino acids: CSVEFPGWTYEQYF. DNA for the CDR3: TGCAGCGTTGAGTTCCCAGGGTGGACCTACGAGCAGTACTTC.

The V gene is TRBV30, the J gene TRBJ1-3; D is uncertain. Trimming stripped 0 bases from V and 4 bases from J, with 13 bases between. The CDR3 is made up of 15 amino acids. The germline CDR1 and CDR2 sequences are GTSNPN and SVGIG (reference sequence). This CDR3 is CAWSVVVGAGNTIYF. CDR3 sequence (DNA): TGTGCCTGGAGTGTAGTGGTGGGAGCAGGAAACACCATATATTTT. Full variable domain (missing parts from reference TRBV30 and TRBJ1-3): SQTIHQWPATLVQPVGSPLSLECTVEGTSNPNLYWYRQAAGRGLQLLFYSVGIGQISSEVPQNLSASRPQDRQFILSSKKLLLSDSGFYLCAWSVVVGAGNTIYFGEGSWLTVV.

The rearrangement joins TRBV11-1 to TRBJ2-4; 7 nucleotides match TRBD2. The germline V gene has CDR1 SGHAT and CDR2 FQDESV (reference sequence). V lost 1 base, J lost 0 bases, and 6 bases stayed unmatched. The CDR3 consists of 17 residues. CDR3 in amino acids: CASSLGGGELAKNIQYF. CDR3 nucleotide sequence: TGTGCCAGCAGCTTAGGGGGAGGGGAGCTAGCCAAAAACATTCAGTACTTC.

The chain has TRBV7-9 and TRBJ2-7; D may be TRBD2 (6 bases). V dropped 2 bases and J dropped 0 bases, with 11 bases sitting between them. This CDR3 comprises 15 residues. CDR1 and CDR2 (germline): SEHNR, FQNEAQ (reference sequence). CDR3 sequence reads: CASSLFGGSSYEQYF. In nucleotides, the CDR3 is TGTGCCAGCAGCTTATTTGGGGGGAGCTCCTACGAGCAGTACTTC. The full variable domain, with the rest looked up from reference TRBV7-9 and TRBJ2-7, is DTGVSQNPRHKITKRGQNVTFRCDPISEHNRLYWYRQTLGQGPEFLTYFQNEAQLEKSRLLSDRFSAERPKGSFSTLEIQRTEQGDSAMYLCASSLFGGSSYEQYFGPGTRLTVT.